The subject of this entry is one TCR beta chain. This clone has only a few counts. Its antigen is unknown. No much larger clone exists at a distance of one base, and base qualities are not known. The time point label here, explained by the study, means: tumor resected at nephrectomy. The treatment or condition label of this sample denotes: 15 Gy SBRT to primary tumor, nephrectomy 4 weeks later. Samples were obtained from a clinical trial, in which 15 Gy stereotactic body radiation therapy was delivered to primary renal cell carcinomas and nephrectomy was performed 4 weeks later. Renal cell carcinoma with clear cell pathology was present in all patients. Tumors were dissociated mechanically, digested with collagenase/hyaluronidase at 37 degrees C, processed in gentleMACS C tubes, and stored in liquid nitrogen. The QIAamp DNA Blood Mini Kit (Qiagen) was used to prepare genomic DNA for TCR sequencing. The analyses included only samples that passed all quality control checks.

This entry is derived from a study of radiation and T cells in renal cell carcinoma (dated by TCRdb to the early 2020s). Context from the whole study: TCR beta sequencing covered some 55 samples in total, comprising roughly 26 tumors and about 27 peripheral blood samples. Across all 53 samples, 4,000,000 or so unique CDR3 nucleotide sequences encoding 2,658,974 unique CDR3 amino acid sequences were identified. The investigation overall reported the following: No pretreatment tumor biopsies were available, so the baseline intratumoral presence of clonotypes could not be determined. Because only small tumor regions of 0.9 to 1 g were available, the study did not capture intratumoral heterogeneity. With a single-armed trial design, the study had no way to address how radiation dose or scheduling affects the TCR repertoire. Irradiated tumors showed higher TCR clonality than controls, with the top 100 clonotypes averaging about 50% of the repertoire versus approximately 43% in nephrectomy-only tumors. Compared with control tumors, irradiated tumors had a greater number of dominant CDR3 motifs, and those motifs took up a bigger portion of the repertoire. An increase in top tumor clonotypes in blood was observed from baseline to 2 weeks post-radiation, followed by contraction by 4 weeks, which was taken to suggest transient expansion of tumor-resident clones.

The immunoSEQ kit was used, according to the manufacturer's recommendations, to generate TCR beta libraries from genomic DNA. For library preparation, a first multiplex PCR was performed with proprietary primers, followed by a second PCR in which unique barcodes were added, and bead cleanups were performed after each round. Each sample batch included a kit-provided positive control reaction and a negative control reaction. The final libraries were assessed on an Agilent 4200 TapeStation D1000 ScreenTape, pooled by volume, and quantified by qPCR. Sequencing ran on an Illumina NextSeq500 with a MidOutput 150-cycle cartridge, using 156 Read1 and 15 Index1 cycles with kit custom primers. The pooled library was loaded at 0.95 to 1 pM with roughly 19% PhiX control spiked in. From the authors' description of their analysis: The vendor-processed data were analyzed in R, and a clonotype was defined as all T cells that share the same CDR3 nucleotide sequence. In the clone abundance analyses, frequencies in each sample were normalized to that sample's 10,000 most abundant clones. Public T cell clones, which averaged fewer than five per sample, were excluded before analysis. Dominant motifs were analyzed with ImmunoMap using the PAM10 matrix, a gap penalty of 30, and a homology threshold of 0.3, and motifs with a cumulative frequency of at least 0.01 were considered dominant. A difference in abundance of at least 32-fold between compartments was used to define tumor-enriched and baseline blood-enriched clonotypes. Similarity between tumor and blood repertoires was quantified using the Baroni-Urbani and Buser coefficient, and groups were compared with two-tailed Wilcoxon tests in R. TCRdb obtained this table from immuneACCESS and retained in-frame rearrangements with V and J assigned. These tables miss some clones; where compared with another copy, unresolved V genes account for less than half of the shortfall, and the remainder is unexplained. Clonal size and the V and J genes are those of that table, whereas D and trimming came from the DNA. Across this sample there are around 16,000 clones, with 50% to 75% seen only once. The top ten clonotypes cover around 27% of the sample.

The germline V gene sets CDR1 to MGHRA and CDR2 to YSYEKL. V is reduced by 5 bases and J by 2 bases, leaving a spacing of 14 bases between them. The CDR3 runs 15 residues from the cysteine to the phenylalanine. Of all the DNA, just the CDR3 is kept, 45 bases in frame from base 1. The receptor was derived from a woman aged 70-85 years with renal cell carcinoma. The chain uses TRBV4-1 and TRBJ2-3, with TRBD2 perhaps the D gene, on 5 matching bases. The sequencing used tumor tissue, collected from a patient whose treatment included radiotherapy and nephrectomy. The CDR3 has the sequence CASSFEGGLTDTQYF. The DNA reads as follows: TGCGCCAGCAGCTTTGAGGGTGGGCTCACAGATACGCAGTATTTT.